This T cell receptor (beta chain) was identified during a study of blood T cell repertoires in COVID-19. Study as a whole: The samples span acute and convalescent COVID-19 from the United States, Italy and Spain.

This CDR3 has 15 residues. CDR1 SGHTS and CDR2 YDEGEE come from the germline V gene. Trimming at V came to 3 bases and at J to 1 base, leaving 4 bases not matched to a gene. In this sample, this clone turned up a few times. Generated by immunoSEQ multiplex PCR, the TCRdb table keeps only in-frame clones and is missing some. The data show approximately 490,000 clones, about nine tenths seen once. The source material was PBMCs or T cells enriched from blood (not recorded which). This sequence was found in a woman aged 18-35 years who had recovered from COVID-19. The chain has TRBV5-8 and TRBJ1-2; TRBD1 agrees at 9 bases. The CDR3 region has the DNA TGTGCCAGCAGCTCTTACAGGGGGCGTAACTATGGCTACACCTTC. Protein sequence: CASSSYRGRNYGYTF.